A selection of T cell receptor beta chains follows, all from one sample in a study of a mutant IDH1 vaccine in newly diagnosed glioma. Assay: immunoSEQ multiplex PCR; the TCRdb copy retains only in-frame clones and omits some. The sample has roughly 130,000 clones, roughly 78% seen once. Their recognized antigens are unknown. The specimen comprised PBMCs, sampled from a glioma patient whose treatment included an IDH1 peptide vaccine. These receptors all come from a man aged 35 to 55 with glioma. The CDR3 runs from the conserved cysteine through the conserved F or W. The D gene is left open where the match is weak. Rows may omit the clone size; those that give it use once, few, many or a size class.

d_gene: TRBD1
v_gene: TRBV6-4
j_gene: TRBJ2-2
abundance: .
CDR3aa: CASSPNRLTGGASGELFF
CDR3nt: TGTGCCAGCAGCCCGAACCGGCTTACAGGGGGCGCCTCCGGGGAGCTGTTTTTT

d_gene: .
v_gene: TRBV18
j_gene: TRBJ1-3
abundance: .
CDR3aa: CASSLDRNTIYF
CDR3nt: TGTGCCAGCTCACTGGACAGAAACACCATATATTTT

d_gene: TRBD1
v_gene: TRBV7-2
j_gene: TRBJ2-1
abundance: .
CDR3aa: CASSQRDRVPVQFF
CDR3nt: TGTGCCAGCAGCCAACGGGACAGGGTCCCAGTGCAGTTCTTC

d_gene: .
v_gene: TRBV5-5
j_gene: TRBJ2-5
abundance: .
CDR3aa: CASTFRVRGKYQETQYF
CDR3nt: TGTGCCAGCACCTTTCGGGTGCGGGGCAAGTACCAAGAGACCCAGTACTTC

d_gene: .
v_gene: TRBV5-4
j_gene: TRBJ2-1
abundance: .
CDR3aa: CASSHDRHNEQFF
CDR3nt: TGTGCCAGCAGTCATGACAGGCACAATGAGCAGTTCTTC

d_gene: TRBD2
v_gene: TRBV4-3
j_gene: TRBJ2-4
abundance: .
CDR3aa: CASSQVLAGGNLAKNIQYF
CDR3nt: TGCGCCAGCAGCCAAGTACTAGCGGGAGGAAACTTAGCCAAAAACATTCAGTACTTC

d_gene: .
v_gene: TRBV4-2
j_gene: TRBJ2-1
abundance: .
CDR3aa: CASSQDGGVTGEQFF
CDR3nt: TGTGCCAGCAGCCAAGACGGGGGAGTGACAGGTGAGCAGTTCTTC

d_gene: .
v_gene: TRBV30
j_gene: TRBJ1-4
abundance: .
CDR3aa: CAWRAGTSSKLFF
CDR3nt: TGTGCCTGGAGGGCCGGGACGTCTTCTAAACTGTTTTTT

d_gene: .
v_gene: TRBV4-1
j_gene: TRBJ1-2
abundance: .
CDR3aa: CASGQVFSWPPMGYGYTF
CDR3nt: TGCGCCAGCGGCCAAGTTTTTTCCTGGCCACCAATGGGGTATGGCTACACCTTC

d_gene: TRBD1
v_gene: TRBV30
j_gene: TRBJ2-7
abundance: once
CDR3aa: CAWTKDRAQRYF
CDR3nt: TGTGCCTGGACCAAAGACAGGGCGCAGCGGTACTTC

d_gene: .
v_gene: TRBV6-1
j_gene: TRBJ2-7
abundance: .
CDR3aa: CASTVIILLRHEQYF
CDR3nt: TGTGCCAGCACAGTGATCATTCTCCTGAGGCACGAGCAGTACTTC

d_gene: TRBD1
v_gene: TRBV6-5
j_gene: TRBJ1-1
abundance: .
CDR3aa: CASSYSRGGANTEAFF
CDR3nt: TGTGCCAGCAGTTACTCGAGAGGGGGCGCGAACACTGAAGCTTTCTTT

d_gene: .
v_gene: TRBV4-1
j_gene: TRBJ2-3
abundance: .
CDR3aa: CASSQVVAGDTQYF
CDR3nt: TGCGCCAGCAGCCAAGTGGTGGCGGGGGATACGCAGTATTTT

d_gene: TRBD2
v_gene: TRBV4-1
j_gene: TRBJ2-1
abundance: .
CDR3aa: CASSQPLAGEAEQFF
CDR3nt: TGCGCCAGCAGCCAACCCCTAGCGGGGGAGGCTGAGCAGTTCTTC

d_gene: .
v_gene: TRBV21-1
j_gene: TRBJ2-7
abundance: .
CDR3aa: CASSKGAGQGCPDYEQYF
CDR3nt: TGTGCCAGCAGCAAAGGGGCGGGACAGGGGTGCCCAGACTACGAGCAGTACTTC

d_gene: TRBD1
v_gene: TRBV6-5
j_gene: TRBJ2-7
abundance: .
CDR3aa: CASSPWGQYSYEQYF
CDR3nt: TGTGCCAGCAGTCCCTGGGGACAGTACTCCTACGAGCAGTACTTC

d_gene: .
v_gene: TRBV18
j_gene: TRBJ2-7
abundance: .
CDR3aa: CASSLQSYEQYF
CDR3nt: TGTGCCAGCTCACTACAGAGCTACGAGCAGTACTTC

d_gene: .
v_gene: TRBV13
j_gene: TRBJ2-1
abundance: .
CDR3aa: CASSLAEGRPNEQFF
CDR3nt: TGTGCCAGCAGCTTAGCGGAGGGACGGCCCAATGAGCAGTTCTTC

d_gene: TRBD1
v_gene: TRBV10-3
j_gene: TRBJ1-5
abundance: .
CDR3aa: CAISALGQINQPQHF
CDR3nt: TGTGCCATCAGCGCACTGGGACAGATTAATCAGCCCCAGCATTTT

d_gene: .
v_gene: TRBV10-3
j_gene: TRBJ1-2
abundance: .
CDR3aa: CAISEPPGLNYGYTF
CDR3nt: TGTGCCATCAGTGAGCCGCCAGGGCTTAACTATGGCTACACCTTC

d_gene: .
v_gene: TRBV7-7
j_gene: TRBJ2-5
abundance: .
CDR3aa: CASSLAGMGETQYF
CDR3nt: TGTGCTAGCAGCTTAGCCGGGATGGGGGAGACCCAGTACTTC

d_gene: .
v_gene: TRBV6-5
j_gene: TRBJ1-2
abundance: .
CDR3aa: CASTRGRYGYTF
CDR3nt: TGTGCCAGCACGAGGGGCAGATATGGCTACACCTTC

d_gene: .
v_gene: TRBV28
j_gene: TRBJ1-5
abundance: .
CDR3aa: CASRGSKGENQPQHF
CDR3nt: TGTGCCAGCAGGGGATCAAAAGGGGAAAATCAGCCCCAGCATTTT

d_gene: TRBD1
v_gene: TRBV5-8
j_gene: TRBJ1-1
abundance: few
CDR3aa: CASRPDRVRQGTEAFF
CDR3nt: TGTGCCAGCAGACCAGACAGGGTCAGACAGGGCACTGAAGCTTTCTTT